The sequence of this T cell receptor beta chain was determined in a study of cytomegalovirus exposure and HLA in healthy donors. About this clone itself: Its antigen is as yet unknown.

V lost 7 bases and J lost 7; bases outside the gene matches: 14. Germline CDR1 reads LNHDA; CDR2 reads SQIVND (reference sequence). The CDR3 extends over 16 amino acids. Vbeta (60) and Jbeta (13) primers were used in the PCR. Only in-frame clones appear in the TCRdb table, and some are missing; sequencing was by immunoSEQ multiplex PCR. The repertoire has about 76,000 clones, roughly four fifths of them found once; the top ten carry under 2%. Overall study results and limits: Researchers reported in a later analysis that common viral pathogens appeared linked to several top clusters. Most TCR sequences showed up rarely, but some public TCRs showed up in many donors.

The V call is TRBV19, the J call TRBJ1-5, with 9 bases that match TRBD1. Specimen: PBMCs. The source of this sequence is a woman aged 25 to 39 in good health and CMV-seronegative. CDR3 protein: CASTTAGTGYGQPQHF. The CDR3 bases are TGTGCCAGTACCACCGCTGGGACAGGGTACGGACAGCCCCAGCATTTT.